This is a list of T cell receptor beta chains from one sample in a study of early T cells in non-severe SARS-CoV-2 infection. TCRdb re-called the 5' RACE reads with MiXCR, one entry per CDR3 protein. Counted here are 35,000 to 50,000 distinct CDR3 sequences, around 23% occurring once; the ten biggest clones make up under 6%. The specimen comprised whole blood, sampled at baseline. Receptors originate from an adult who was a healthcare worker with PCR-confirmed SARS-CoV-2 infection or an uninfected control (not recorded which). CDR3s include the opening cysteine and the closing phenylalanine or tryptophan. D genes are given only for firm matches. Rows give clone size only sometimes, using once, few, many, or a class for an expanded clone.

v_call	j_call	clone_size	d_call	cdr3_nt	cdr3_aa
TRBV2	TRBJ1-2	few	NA	TGTGCCAGCAGTGAAAGGAGACAGATCGTCTATGGCTACACCTTC	CASSERRQIVYGYTF
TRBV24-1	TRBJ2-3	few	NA	TGTGCCACCAGTGAGGTCGGAGATACGCAGTATTTT	CATSEVGDTQYF
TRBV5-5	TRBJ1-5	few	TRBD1	TGTGCCAGCAGCATCCCCCGATACAGGGGTAGCAATCAGCCCCAGCATTTT	CASSIPRYRGSNQPQHF
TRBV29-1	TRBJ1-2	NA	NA	TGCAGCGCAAAACATCTTCGATCGTATGGCTACACCTTC	CSAKHLRSYGYTF
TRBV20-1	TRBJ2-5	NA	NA	TGCAGTGCTAGAGGAACAGAGACCCAGTACTTC	CSARGTETQYF
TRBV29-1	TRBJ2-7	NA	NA	TGCAGCGTCCTCCTCGAGAACCGACCCTACGAGCAGTACTTC	CSVLLENRPYEQYF
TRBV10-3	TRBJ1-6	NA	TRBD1	TGTGCCATCAGTGAGGCGAAAGGACAGGGATCCCCCCTCCACTTT	CAISEAKGQGSPLHF
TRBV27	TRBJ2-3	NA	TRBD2	TGTGCCAAGCCACAACCCCATTTAGCGGGGCGCCGCACAGATACGCAGTATTTT	CAKPQPHLAGRRTDTQYF
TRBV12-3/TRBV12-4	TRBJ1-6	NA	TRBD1	TGTGCCAGCAGCCCAGGGGGTATGGCTAATAATTCACCCCTCCACTTT	CASSPGGMANNSPLHF
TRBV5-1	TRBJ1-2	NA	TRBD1	TGCGCCAGCAGCATCGGGACAGGGGGCAACTATGGCTACACCTTC	CASSIGTGGNYGYTF
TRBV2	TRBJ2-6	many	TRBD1	TGTGCCAGCAGTTCCAGGGGGCTTTACTCTGGGGCCAACGTCCTGACTTTC	CASSSRGLYSGANVLTF
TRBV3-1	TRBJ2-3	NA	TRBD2	TGTGCCAGCAGCCCCCCGGGACTAGCAGGGGATACGCAGTATTTT	CASSPPGLAGDTQYF
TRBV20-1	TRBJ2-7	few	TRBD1	TGCAGTGCTAGTGCTCGGGACAGGGGAACGATCGAGCAGTACTTC	CSASARDRGTIEQYF
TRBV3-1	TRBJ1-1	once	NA	TGTGCCAGCAGCCAAGTTGGCCGACAGGTCCTTGGCACTGAAGCTTTCTTT	CASSQVGRQVLGTEAFF
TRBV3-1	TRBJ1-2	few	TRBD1	TGTGCCAGCAGCCCTGCAGGACAGGGGGCAAAATTTGGCTACACCTTC	CASSPAGQGAKFGYTF
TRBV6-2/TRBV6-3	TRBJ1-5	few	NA	TGTGCCAGCAGTTTTTCGGCCGGGCAGCCCCAGCATTTT	CASSFSAGQPQHF
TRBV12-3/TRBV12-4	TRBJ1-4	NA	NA	TGTGCCAGCAGTTTAGGGCAGGCCCTGAATGAAAAACTGTTTTTT	CASSLGQALNEKLFF
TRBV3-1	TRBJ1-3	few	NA	TGTGCCAGCAGCCAACGGGGGCCCTCTGGAAACACCATATATTTT	CASSQRGPSGNTIYF
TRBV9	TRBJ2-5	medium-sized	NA	TGTGCCAGCGCCCGAGAAGGGGGGCATACAAAGACCCAGTACTTC	CASAREGGHTKTQYF
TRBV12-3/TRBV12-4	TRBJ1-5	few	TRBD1	TGTGCCAGCACCCAGGGACAGGGGGGTCAGCCCCAGCATTTT	CASTQGQGGQPQHF
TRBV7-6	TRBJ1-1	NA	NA	TGTGCCAGCAGCTTAGCGCAGGGCTACACTGAAGCTTTCTTT	CASSLAQGYTEAFF
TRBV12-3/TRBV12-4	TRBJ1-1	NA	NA	TGTGCCAGCACCGTACGGGGAGGTGCTTTCTTT	CASTVRGGAFF
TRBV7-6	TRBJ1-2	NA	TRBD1	TGTGCCAGCAGCTTGAATCCCGCCGGGACAGAGGATGGCTACACCTTC	CASSLNPAGTEDGYTF
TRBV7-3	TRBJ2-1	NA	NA	TGTGCCAGCAGCCGTTTGGTTTCGGGCGAGCAGTTCTTC	CASSRLVSGEQFF
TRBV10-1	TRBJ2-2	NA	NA	TGCGCCAGCAGTGAGTCCGACACCGGGGAGCTGTTTTTT	CASSESDTGELFF
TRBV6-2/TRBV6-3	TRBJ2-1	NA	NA	TGTGCCAGCAGTTTAGGACTGGATGAGCAGTTCTTC	CASSLGLDEQFF
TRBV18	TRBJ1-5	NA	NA	TGTGCCAGCCAAGGGGAGGGCGGTCAGCCCCAGCATTTT	CASQGEGGQPQHF
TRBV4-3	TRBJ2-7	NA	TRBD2	TGCGCCAGCAGCCAAGATCGGGGGGGCCTATCCTACGAGCAGTACTTC	CASSQDRGGLSYEQYF
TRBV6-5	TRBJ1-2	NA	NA	TGTGCCAGCAGTGGCGCCGGGCCGCCCTTTGGCTATGGCTACACCTTC	CASSGAGPPFGYGYTF